These T cell receptor beta chains were read from a single sample in a study of cytomegalovirus exposure and HLA in healthy donors. Data came from immunoSEQ multiplex PCR; TCRdb stores just in-frame clones and leaves some out. The sample yields fewer than 35,000 clones, of which the top ten take up 4.8%. Sequenced input: PBMCs. Receptor source: a female donor in good health and CMV-seronegative. CDR3s include the opening cysteine and the closing phenylalanine or tryptophan. The D gene is left open where the match is weak.

D gene | J gene | V gene | CDR3 protein | CDR3 DNA
TRBD2 | TRBJ2-1 | TRBV29-1 | CSVARGGEQFF | TGCAGCGTGGCCCGGGGGGGCGAGCAGTTCTTC
. | TRBJ1-1 | TRBV18 | CASSPQGRDTEAFF | TGTGCCAGCTCACCACAGGGGAGGGACACTGAAGCTTTCTTT
TRBD1 | TRBJ2-7 | TRBV4-3 | CASSQDPGQAYEQYF | TGCGCCAGCAGCCAAGATCCGGGACAGGCCTACGAGCAGTACTTC
TRBD1 | TRBJ1-1 | TRBV11-3 | CASSSGQPISNTEAFF | TGTGCCAGCAGCTCGGGACAGCCAATTTCGAACACTGAAGCTTTCTTT
TRBD2 | TRBJ2-1 | TRBV28 | CASSYGLGYNEQFF | TGTGCCAGCAGCTATGGACTAGGGTACAATGAGCAGTTCTTC
. | TRBJ1-4 | TRBV15 | CATSRDPSGQNEKLFF | TGTGCCACCAGCAGAGATCCTTCAGGACAGAATGAAAAACTGTTTTTT
. | TRBJ1-2 | TRBV21-1 | CASTLLARVRSYGYTF | TGTGCCAGCACCCTTTTGGCCAGGGTTAGGTCCTATGGCTACACCTTC
. | TRBJ1-6 | TRBV28 | CASIVASSYNSPLHF | TGTGCCAGCATTGTCGCCAGCTCCTATAATTCACCCCTCCACTTT
. | TRBJ1-4 | TRBV9 | CASSVDNGEKLFF | TGTGCCAGCAGCGTAGACAACGGGGAAAAACTGTTTTTT
. | TRBJ1-5 | TRBV5-5 | CASSLRGSSNQPQHF | TGTGCCAGCAGCCTCAGGGGCTCCAGCAATCAGCCCCAGCATTTT
. | TRBJ2-7 | TRBV29-1 | CSVAWGGGGEQYF | TGCAGCGTTGCCTGGGGAGGGGGGGGCGAGCAGTACTTC
. | TRBJ2-5 | TRBV28 | CASSPGHPSAQYF | TGTGCCAGCAGCCCGGGACACCCCTCGGCCCAGTACTTC
TRBD2 | TRBJ2-3 | TRBV6-4 | CASSDGGSTDTQYF | TGTGCCAGCAGCGACGGGGGGTCCACAGATACGCAGTATTTT
. | TRBJ1-1 | TRBV18 | CASSPRVMDTEAFF | TGTGCCAGCTCACCCCGAGTGATGGACACTGAAGCTTTCTTT
TRBD2 | TRBJ2-3 | TRBV14 | CASSQEWGLSTDTQYF | TGTGCCAGCAGCCAAGAATGGGGACTAAGCACAGATACGCAGTATTTT
TRBD2 | TRBJ2-3 | TRBV6-5 | CASSHGLAGDTQYF | TGTGCCAGCAGTCATGGACTAGCAGGGGATACGCAGTATTTT
TRBD1 | TRBJ1-6 | TRBV27 | CASSLLSLDRVGNSPLHF | TGTGCCAGCAGTTTATTATCCCTGGACAGGGTCGGTAATTCACCCCTCCACTTT
TRBD1 | TRBJ2-7 | TRBV19 | CASSSRPQGGEQYF | TGTGCCAGTAGTTCCAGACCACAGGGGGGCGAGCAGTACTTC
. | TRBJ2-5 | TRBV5-1 | CASSGSGAVEETQYF | TGCGCCAGCAGCGGCAGTGGAGCGGTTGAGGAGACCCAGTACTTC
. | TRBJ1-1 | TRBV7-7 | CASSATVNTEAFF | TGTGCTAGCAGCGCGACAGTGAACACTGAAGCTTTCTTT
. | TRBJ1-1 | TRBV7-2 | CASSSQGWAAFF | TGTGCCAGCAGCTCACAGGGATGGGCAGCTTTCTTT
TRBD1 | TRBJ1-1 | TRBV5-1 | CASLQGPPNTEAFF | TGCGCCAGCCTACAGGGGCCGCCCAACACTGAAGCTTTCTTT
. | TRBJ1-2 | TRBV6-6 | CASSYPDGDGYTF | TGTGCCAGCAGTTATCCCGACGGAGATGGCTACACCTTC
. | TRBJ1-1 | TRBV6-1 | CASSRQGITEAFF | TGTGCCAGCAGTCGTCAGGGGATCACTGAAGCTTTCTTT
. | TRBJ2-1 | TRBV27 | CASSLGRGENEQFF | TGTGCCAGCAGTTTAGGCAGGGGTGAGAATGAGCAGTTCTTC
TRBD2 | TRBJ2-7 | TRBV6-1 | CASSERGGGDSYEQYF | TGTGCCAGCAGTGAACGGGGCGGGGGGGATTCCTACGAGCAGTACTTC
TRBD1 | TRBJ2-2 | TRBV29-1 | CSVGGQGSNPRVTGELFF | TGCAGCGTTGGAGGACAGGGGAGCAATCCGAGGGTCACCGGGGAGCTGTTTTTT
. | TRBJ2-7 | TRBV9 | CASSVASAGSYEQYF | TGTGCCAGCAGCGTAGCTTCGGCGGGGAGCTACGAGCAGTACTTC
. | TRBJ1-1 | TRBV4-1 | CASTLVGPGGTEAFF | TGCGCCAGCACCCTAGTGGGACCGGGGGGCACTGAAGCTTTCTTT
. | TRBJ1-2 | TRBV6-6 | CASSPQTGGGYTF | TGTGCCAGCAGTCCACAGACCGGGGGGGGCTACACCTTC
. | TRBJ1-4 | TRBV19 | CASSIAGVSNEKLFF | TGTGCCAGTAGTATAGCTGGAGTCAGTAATGAAAAACTGTTTTTT
. | TRBJ2-5 | TRBV5-6 | CASSLASGTYQETQYF | TGTGCCAGCAGCCTCGCCTCTGGGACATATCAAGAGACCCAGTACTTC
. | TRBJ1-3 | TRBV6-1 | CASSGPGLRTGNTIYF | TGTGCCAGCAGTGGACCGGGACTAAGGACTGGAAACACCATATATTTT
. | TRBJ2-1 | TRBV18 | CASSPLPYNEQFF | TGTGCCAGCTCCCCCTTACCCTATAATGAGCAGTTCTTC
TRBD1 | TRBJ1-1 | TRBV6-4 | CASSFPEGQGAGLNTEAFF | TGTGCCAGCAGTTTCCCGGAGGGCCAGGGGGCGGGCTTGAACACTGAAGCTTTCTTT
TRBD2 | TRBJ2-5 | TRBV6-5 | CASSYIAGETQYF | TGTGCCAGCAGCTATATAGCGGGGGAGACCCAGTACTTC
TRBD1 | TRBJ2-7 | TRBV19 | CASSTAGRLGQGRSYEQYF | TGTGCCAGTAGTACCGCAGGGAGGCTCGGACAGGGGAGGTCCTACGAGCAGTACTTC
TRBD1 | TRBJ2-7 | TRBV28 | CASSSGQGSYEQYF | TGTGCCAGCAGCTCGGGACAGGGCTCCTACGAGCAGTACTTC
TRBD1 | TRBJ1-1 | TRBV19 | CASSIGTAGTEAFF | TGTGCCAGTAGTATCGGGACAGCGGGCACTGAAGCTTTCTTT
. | TRBJ1-1 | TRBV19 | CASSILFTGNTEAFF | TGTGCCAGTAGTATCCTGTTCACAGGGAACACTGAAGCTTTCTTT
. | TRBJ2-7 | TRBV18 | CASSPGPGYEQYF | TGTGCCAGCTCACCGGGGCCGGGCTACGAGCAGTACTTC
. | TRBJ2-7 | TRBV5-1 | CASSLVSREYEQYF | TGCGCCAGCAGCTTGGTTTCCAGGGAATACGAGCAGTACTTC
. | TRBJ2-5 | TRBV7-7 | CASSRRGSETQYF | TGTGCCAGCAGCCGAAGGGGATCGGAGACCCAGTACTTC
. | TRBJ1-5 | TRBV11-2 | CASSLQGEQPQHF | TGTGCCAGCAGCTTGCAGGGTGAACAGCCCCAGCATTTT
. | TRBJ1-2 | TRBV18 | CASSNYSVLDYGYTF | TGTGCCAGCTCAAACTACTCGGTACTCGACTATGGCTACACCTTC
TRBD1 | TRBJ2-5 | TRBV19 | CASSIVGTGGGETQYF | TGTGCCAGTAGTATAGTTGGGACAGGGGGAGGTGAGACCCAGTACTTC
. | TRBJ1-1 | TRBV5-1 | CASIHGENTEAFF | TGCGCCAGCATACACGGGGAGAACACTGAAGCTTTCTTT
TRBD1 | TRBJ1-4 | TRBV6-5 | CASSYSRTGKDEKLFF | TGTGCCAGCAGTTATTCGAGGACAGGGAAAGATGAAAAACTGTTTTTT
TRBD1 | TRBJ2-1 | TRBV6-1 | CASSELGTGEQFF | TGTGCCAGCAGTGAACTTGGGACAGGGGAGCAGTTCTTC
. | TRBJ1-5 | TRBV14 | CARNRVNQPQHF | TGTGCCAGGAACAGGGTCAATCAGCCCCAGCATTTT
. | TRBJ1-2 | TRBV18 | CASSSGPGGYGYTF | TGTGCCAGCTCCTCGGGACCCGGGGGATATGGCTACACCTTC
. | TRBJ2-3 | TRBV4-2 | CASSPQATGGTDTQYF | TGTGCCAGCAGCCCGCAAGCGACAGGAGGCACAGATACGCAGTATTTT
. | TRBJ2-5 | TRBV18 | CASSPPTTGAETQYF | TGTGCCAGCTCACCACCGACGACGGGAGCGGAGACCCAGTACTTC
. | TRBJ1-5 | TRBV6-1 | CASSGTGINQPQHF | TGTGCCAGCAGTGGAACCGGGATTAATCAGCCCCAGCATTTT